A selection of T cell receptor beta chains follows, all from one sample in a study of blood T cell repertoires in COVID-19. Assay used: immunoSEQ multiplex PCR; TCRdb lists only in-frame clones, some missing. The table records about 110,000 clones, approximately 90% of them present only once. The specimen sequenced was peripheral blood. The receptors here all came from a human donor in a cohort sampled during active COVID-19. The conserved cysteine and the conserved F or W are not part of the CDR3 here.

TRBJ2-4	TRBV25-1	ASSLGGTKNIQY
TRBJ1-5	TRBV5-1	ASSWGTGDQPQH
TRBJ1-2	TRBV3-1/TRBV3-2	ASSQGLTGRLGGYT
TRBJ2-5	TRBV6-5	ASNGGRETQY
TRBJ2-3	TRBV20-1	SASHPGQGTDTQY
TRBJ1-1	TRBV5-1	ASSDGTGGVGNTEAF
TRBJ2-7	TRBV28	ASSTQTGASYEQY
TRBJ1-5	TRBV4-1	ASSQVGGSSNQPQH
TRBJ2-5	TRBV19	ASSISGQKETQY
TRBJ2-7	TRBV9	ASSPSPRGGSYEQY
TRBJ2-3	TRBV5-6	ASSLGTSTDTQY
TRBJ2-5	TRBV28	ASSPRGSGAQETQY
TRBJ1-1	TRBV3-1/TRBV3-2	ASSHLRTTEAF
TRBJ2-2	TRBV19	ASSILGRANTGELF
TRBJ2-3	TRBV5-1	ASSFGQGRSTDTQY
TRBJ2-3	TRBV18	ASSPPGADTQY
TRBJ1-1	TRBV5-1	ASSPDGQTNTEAF
TRBJ2-3	TRBV10-3	AISGTSGTDTQY
TRBJ1-1	TRBV4-2	ASSQVRVGNTEAF
TRBJ1-3	TRBV14	ASSQGRSGNTIY
TRBJ2-1	TRBV5-1	ASSAGSYNEQF
TRBJ1-1	TRBV19	ASSTTGVWNTEAF
TRBJ2-2	TRBV15	ATSGRTTTGSGELF
TRBJ2-7	TRBV5-8	ASSLTGGDVGQY
TRBJ2-1	TRBV5-1	ASSSDTSVSEQF
TRBJ2-7	TRBV28	ASSAGTGYEQY
TRBJ2-5	TRBV9	ASSPSPPGGVETQY
TRBJ2-2	TRBV7-3	ASSFASSAGAGELF
TRBJ2-6	TRBV5-4	ASSFRQSSGANVLT
TRBJ2-2	TRBV19	ASSSLRAGELF
TRBJ1-4	TRBV7-9	ASRPGEVIANEKLF
TRBJ1-3	TRBV6-6	ASSLTGGRSGNTIY
TRBJ1-2	TRBV11-2	ASTPGSGENYGYT
TRBJ2-3	TRBV24-1	ATSDVTGGSTDTQY
TRBJ2-7	TRBV6-2/TRBV6-3	ASSYPTGGVNHEQY
TRBJ2-4	TRBV28	ASSGLAGGPPKNIQY
TRBJ1-1	TRBV15	ATSRDLTANTEAF
TRBJ1-4	TRBV27	ASRRRGGDEKLF
TRBJ2-2	TRBV5-1	ASSSGTEAGELF
TRBJ2-5	TRBV12-5	ASGLARAASGGQTQY
TRBJ1-1	TRBV11-3	ASSLFPGTEAF
TRBJ2-5	TRBV9	ASSVDGRRQETQY
TRBJ1-4	TRBV25-1	ASRAFEKLF
TRBJ2-1	TRBV9	ASSVDRDSPYNEQF
TRBJ1-5	TRBV6-1	ASSDRGERRQPQH
TRBJ2-5	TRBV5-1	ASSLGDRGWETQY
TRBJ1-1	TRBV9	ASSADVQGRGNTEAF